This TCR beta chain comes out of a study of shared clonotypes between healthy human individuals (dated by TCRdb to 2020 to 2021). In terms of the full investigation: Three men and two women, aged 18 to 49 years, made up the cohort. Per donor, three plates each were used for CD4 naive and CD4 memory, two for CD8 naive, and one for CD8 memory. The study deeply sequenced blood TCR repertoires of about 5 healthy adults to estimate repertoire size and the extent of clonotype sharing between individuals. Libraries were prepared and TCR repertoires were sequenced by different laboratories using diverse techniques, in order to increase sequencing depth and limit assay-specific biases. Between about 0.8 and 9 billion PBMCs per donor were obtained by leukapheresis. What the study reported, not specific to this receptor: Pairwise subsampling indicated that sequencing depth was expected to affect the degree of clonotype sharing among donors. When four donors were compared, the shared fraction of clonotypes was 5% to 6.5% for naive CD4, roughly 3.3% for naive CD8, 2.3% for memory CD4, and about 0.36% for memory CD8. Naive subsets generally had larger estimated clonotype richness than memory subsets. Incomplete sequencing was indicated by rarefaction of sorted-subset datasets, despite the large sequencing depth. Sampling was restricted to blood, and TCR repertoires in tissue are likely to differ from TCR repertoires in blood. Higher generation probabilities were observed for clonotypes shared by all four sorted-subset donors than for non-shared clonotypes. The genetic and exposure-history diversity represented was limited by the small number of donors.

CD8 naive samples were obtained by positive selection for CCR7 among CD45RO-negative cells, yielding a CD45RA+CCR7+ population from which TemRA cells were excluded. Donors were healthy HIV-negative adults with no recently reported acute infections or vaccinations. All donors were Caucasian adults living in Nashville, Tennessee, USA. Blood was collected by leukapheresis, and PBMCs were isolated by Ficoll-Histopaque density gradient centrifugation and then cryopreserved in liquid nitrogen vapor phase. Purity and quantity of every magnetically sorted T cell population were checked by analytical flow cytometry. From each sorted fraction, genomic DNA was isolated and quantified by UV absorbance on a Nanodrop 2000c. Using the deep immunoSEQ assay, multiplex PCR amplified TCR CDR3 regions from genomic DNA. Genomic DNA extracted from each cell subset was distributed evenly over all wells of several immunoSEQ 96-well plates, and each plate served as one replicate. For sorted subsets, approximately 200 ng of genomic DNA, equivalent to around 31,000 T cell genomes, went into each replicate PCR. Purified libraries were measured with a Qubit 3.0 fluorometer, size-checked on a Bioanalyzer 2100, and measured again with the KAPA Library Quantification kit. A separate single-read 150-cycle Illumina NextSeq 550 flow cell was used to sequence each immunoSEQ 96-well plate. Per the original workflow: Because only junctional sequences without quality scores were contained in the immunoSEQ output, filtering matching that applied to full-length reads could not be performed. Sequences were annotated with PyIR, a Python wrapper for IgBLAST v1.9, and V/J genes and CDR3 were assigned using IMGT germline references. Reads with weak V/J assignments (E-value above 1e-6), missing CDR3, stop codons, out-of-frame junctions, or ambiguous translated residues were removed. A V3J clonotype was defined by an identical inferred V gene, J gene, and CDR3 amino acid sequence. Percentage overlap between repertoires was calculated by dividing the number of shared unique clonotypes by the size of the smaller repertoire. Richness of each repertoire was evaluated using RTK rarefaction, the Chao1 estimator, and Recon v2.1 estimates of unobserved clonotypes. For all TCRbeta clonotypes obtained by the gDNA method from four donors, generation probabilities were computed with OLGA. In TCRdb, the immuneACCESS table is reduced to in-frame sequences with V and J assigned. These tables do not hold every clone; where another copy was compared, an unresolved V gene accounts for under half, and the others remain unexplained. That table gives V, J and clone size, and the DNA gave D and trimming. This sample lists some 580,000 clones; roughly 98% were detected once. The ten largest clones add up to 0.3% of the sample.

On this clone: Its antigen is unknown. Per-base quality was not reported, and no clone a single base away is much larger than it.

V is reduced by 4 bases and J by 7 bases, leaving a spacing of 14 bases between them. The germline V gene encodes CDR1 SEHNR and CDR2 FQNEAQ (reference sequence). Reading from cysteine to phenylalanine, the CDR3 counts 14 amino acids. Only CDR3 DNA is held: 42 bases, read in frame from base 1. The TCR originated in a young man in good health. The chain links TRBV7-9 with TRBJ2-1, with the D call perhaps TRBD1 or TRBD2, each one matching 6 bases. The sequenced material came from naive CD8+ T cells sorted from blood. The cell subset or site label, as the study defines it: CD45RA+CCR7+. Here the CDR3 is given as CASSSARGRNEQFF. The nucleotide sequence reads TGTGCCAGCAGCTCCGCGAGGGGGAGGAATGAGCAGTTCTTC.